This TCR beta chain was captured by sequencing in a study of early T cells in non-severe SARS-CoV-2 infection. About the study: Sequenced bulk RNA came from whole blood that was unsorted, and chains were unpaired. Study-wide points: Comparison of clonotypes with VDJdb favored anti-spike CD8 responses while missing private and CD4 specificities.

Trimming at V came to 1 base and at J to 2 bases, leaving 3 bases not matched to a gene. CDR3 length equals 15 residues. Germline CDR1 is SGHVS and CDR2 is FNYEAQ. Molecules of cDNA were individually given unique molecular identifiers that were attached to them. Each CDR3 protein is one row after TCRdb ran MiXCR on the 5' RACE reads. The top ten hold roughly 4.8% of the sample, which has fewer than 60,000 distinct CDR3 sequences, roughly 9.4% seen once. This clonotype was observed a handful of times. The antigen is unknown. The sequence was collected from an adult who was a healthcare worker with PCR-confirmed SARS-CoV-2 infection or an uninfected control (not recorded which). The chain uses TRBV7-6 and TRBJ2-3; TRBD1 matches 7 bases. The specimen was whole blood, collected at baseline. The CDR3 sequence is CASSLGQGHTDTQYF. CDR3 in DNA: TGTGCCAGCAGCTTAGGACAGGGACACACAGATACGCAGTATTTT.